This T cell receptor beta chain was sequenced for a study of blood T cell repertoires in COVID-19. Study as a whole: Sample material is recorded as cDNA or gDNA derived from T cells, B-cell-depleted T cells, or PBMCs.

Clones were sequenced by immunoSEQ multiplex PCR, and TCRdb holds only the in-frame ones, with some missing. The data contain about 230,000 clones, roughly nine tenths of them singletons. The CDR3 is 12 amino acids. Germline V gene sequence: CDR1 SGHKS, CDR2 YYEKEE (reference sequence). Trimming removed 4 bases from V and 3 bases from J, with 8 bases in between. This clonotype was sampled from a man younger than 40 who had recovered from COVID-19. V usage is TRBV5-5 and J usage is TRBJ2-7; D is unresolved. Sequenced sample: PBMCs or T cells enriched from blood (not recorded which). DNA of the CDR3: TGTGCCAGCAGCCCAGACTTCTACGAGCAGTACTTC. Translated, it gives CASSPDFYEQYF. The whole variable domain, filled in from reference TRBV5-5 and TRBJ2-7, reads DAGVTQSPTHLIKTRGQQVTLRCSPISGHKSVSWYQQVLGQGPQFIFQYYEKEERGRGNFPDRFSARQFPNYSSELNVNALLLGDSALYLCASSPDFYEQYFGPGTRLTVT.